These 32 T cell receptor beta chains share one sample of origin, sequenced in a study of radiotherapy plus CTLA-4 blockade in lung cancer. The table came from immunoSEQ multiplex PCR; TCRdb's copy has only in-frame clones and leaves some out. This table holds 56,000 or so clones, around four fifths found once. The material sequenced was peripheral blood, taken from a patient treated with radiotherapy plus ipilimumab. All receptors derive from a human donor with non-small cell lung cancer who had a partial response to radiotherapy plus ipilimumab.

This clone was counted a single time. The chain links TRBV27 to TRBJ1-6, with no clear D. The germline V and J ends were trimmed by 3 bases and 4 bases, with 10 bases remaining between them. This CDR3 contains 15 residues. CDR1 and CDR2 (germline): MNHEY, SMNVEV (reference sequence). CDR3 sequence: CASSFRPGYNSPLHF. CDR3 sequence (DNA): TGTGCCAGCAGTTTTCGCCCGGGGTATAATTCACCCCTCCACTTT.

This chain links TRBV5-1 with TRBJ2-1; weak D call: TRBD1 (7 bases). Germline CDR1 reads SGHRS; CDR2 reads YFSETQ. This CDR3 comprises 18 residues. Trimming stripped 3 bases from V and 1 base from J, with 20 bases between. Written as DNA, the CDR3 is TGCGCCAGCAGCTCTGGGGTATCCAGGGGGGAGTCCTACAATGAGCAGTTCTTC. This translates into CASSSGVSRGESYNEQFF.

The V and J genes are TRBV7-8 and TRBJ2-1; the match to TRBD2 covers 12 bases. The length of the CDR3 is 17 residues. The trim removed 5 bases at V and 9 bases at J, leaving 14 bases unmatched. Germline V gene data show CDR1 as SGHVS and CDR2 as FQNEAQ. CDR3 sequence (DNA): TGTGCCAGCAGCCCCCTCGCTAGCGGGGGGGCATTGGGTGAGCAGTTCTTC. Amino acid sequence: CASSPLASGGALGEQFF.

This clone showed up just once. The chain couples TRBV7-3 to TRBJ2-2; 14 bases fit TRBD2. Per the germline V gene, CDR1 is SGHTA and CDR2 is FQGTGA. Trimming took 3 bases from V and 1 from J; bases not matched to a gene: 4. This CDR3 is 18 amino acids long. The CDR3 region has the DNA TGTGCCAGCAGCTTTCCCGGGACTAGCGGGGGGAACACCGGGGAGCTGTTTTTT. Protein sequence: CASSFPGTSGGNTGELFF.

The V and J genes are TRBV13 and TRBJ1-1; D might be TRBD1 (5 bases). Trimming removed 2 bases at V and 0 bases at J, with 13 bases between. This CDR3 is built from 16 residues. The V gene's germline CDR1 is PRHDT and CDR2 FYEKMQ (reference sequence). CDR3 DNA: TGTGCCAGCAGCTTACCCCTGACGGGGGTGAACACTGAAGCTTTCTTT. This codes for CASSLPLTGVNTEAFF.

The V and J genes are TRBV19 and TRBJ1-6; D remains ambiguous. The V gene lost 1 base and the J gene lost 6 bases, with 10 bases spanning the gap. The CDR3 runs 15 residues. Germline V lookup: CDR1 LNHDA, CDR2 SQIVND (reference sequence). The CDR3 is CASSIVGDGNSPLHF. In DNA, the CDR3 is TGTGCCAGTAGTATAGTGGGAGATGGTAATTCACCCCTCCACTTT.

In its sample, this clone ranks as medium-sized. This sequence joins TRBV5-6 and TRBJ1-2; a weak D match, TRBD1 (5 bases). Germline V gene lookup returns CDR1 SGHDT and CDR2 YYEEEE. V was shortened by 3 bases and J by 4 bases, with 10 bases between the two germline ends. There are 13 residues in the CDR3. CDR3 sequence: CASSSIDSYGYTF. In DNA, the CDR3 is TGTGCCAGCAGCTCAATAGACAGCTATGGCTACACCTTC.

The CDR3 is CASSSGEKETQYF. In DNA, the CDR3 is TGTGCCAGCAGCTCCGGGGAAAAAGAGACCCAGTACTTC. The chain employs TRBV9 and TRBJ2-5, with D perhaps matching TRBD2 (5 bases). This CDR3 is 13 amino acids long. V was trimmed by 4 bases and J by 3 bases, leaving 10 bases between them. Germline lookup yields CDR1 SGDLS and CDR2 YYNGEE.

The gene calls are TRBV27 and TRBJ2-1; 9 nucleotides agree with TRBD2. CDR3 length: 17 residues. CDR1 MNHEY and CDR2 SMNVEV come from the germline V gene (reference sequence). The junction had 11 bases not matched to a gene; V was cut back by 4 bases and J by 4 bases. CDR3 protein: CASSYLAGRPKYNEQFF. The CDR3 DNA sequence: TGTGCCAGCAGTTACCTAGCGGGGAGGCCCAAATACAATGAGCAGTTCTTC.

This chain uses TRBV29-1 with TRBJ2-3; 11 bases align to TRBD2. V shed 3 bases and J 4 bases; nucleotides not matched to a gene: 6. The CDR3 runs 15 residues. Looked up from germline, CDR1 is SQVTM and CDR2 is ANQGSEA. The CDR3 here is CSVDVAGGLSDTQYF. The DNA for the CDR3 is TGCAGCGTTGATGTAGCGGGGGGGCTCTCAGATACGCAGTATTTT.

The V call is TRBV18, the J call TRBJ2-7, with 7 positions matching TRBD1. The CDR3 consists of 15 residues. The germline V gene has CDR1 KGHSH and CDR2 LQKENI. V shed 5 bases and J 0 bases; nucleotides not matched to a gene: 7. As DNA, the CDR3 is TGTGCCAGCTCAACAGGGGTCCTCAGCTCCTACGAGCAGTACTTC. Its translation is CASSTGVLSSYEQYF. The full variable domain, its missing parts supplied by reference TRBV18 and TRBJ2-7, is NAGVMQNPRHLVRRRGQEARLRCSPMKGHSHVYWYRQLPEEGLKFMVYLQKENIIDESGMPKERFSAEFPKEGPSILRIQQVVRGDSAAYFCASSTGVLSSYEQYFGPGTRLTVT.

This sequence joins TRBV28 and TRBJ2-1; perhaps TRBD1 as D (7 bases). This CDR3 is built from 17 residues. The germline CDR1 and CDR2 sequences are MDHEN and SYDVKM. The germline V and J ends were trimmed by 2 bases and 4 bases, with 18 bases remaining between them. The CDR3 DNA is TGTGCCAGCAGTTTAGGAGGGGGCGGGACAATGTACAATGAGCAGTTCTTC. As protein: CASSLGGGGTMYNEQFF.

The CDR3 reads CASSLSGGSGNTIYF. The CDR3 DNA reads TGTGCCAGCAGCTTAAGCGGGGGGTCTGGAAACACCATATATTTT. The chain recombines TRBV6-5 with TRBJ1-3; D perhaps matches TRBD1 (5 bases). From germline, CDR1 is MNHEY and CDR2 SVGAGI. CDR3 length: 15 amino acids. The germline V and J ends were trimmed by 6 bases and 1 base, with 13 bases remaining between them.

This clone is termed medium-sized. The chain carries TRBV2 and TRBJ2-7; 7 bases fit TRBD1. After removal of 7 bases from V and 5 bases from J, the junction contained 8 bases not matched to a gene. Germline V gene sequence: CDR1 SNHLY, CDR2 FYNNEI. This CDR3 contains 13 residues. The DNA of the CDR3 is TGTGCCAGCACTGAGGACAGGTTGGACGAGCAGTACTTC. Its protein product is CASTEDRLDEQYF.

The V call is TRBV28, the J call TRBJ2-7; D possibly corresponds to TRBD1 (5 bases). The CDR3 contains 14 residues. Germline V lookup: CDR1 MDHEN, CDR2 SYDVKM. Trimming removed 2 bases from V and 6 bases from J, with 14 bases in between. DNA for the CDR3: TGTGCCAGCAGTTTACCAGGGATTTTATCCGAGCAGTACTTC. Amino acid sequence: CASSLPGILSEQYF.

This chain links TRBV12-5 with TRBJ2-3; the match to TRBD1 covers 7 bases. This CDR3 is 15 amino acids long. CDR1 LGHNT and CDR2 FRNRAP come from the germline V gene. With V trimmed by 4 bases and J by 0 bases, 4 bases remained unmatched. For the CDR3, the DNA is TGTGCTAGTGGTTCCGGACAGGTGAGCACAGATACGCAGTATTTT. It encodes CASGSGQVSTDTQYF.

The chain uses TRBV18 and TRBJ1-6; 8 bases align to TRBD1. Unmatched junction bases numbered 2, after V lost 5 bases and J lost 2 bases. Germline-derived CDR1 and CDR2 are KGHSH and LQKENI. The CDR3 is 15 amino acids. The CDR3 reads CASSGDRTYNSPLHF. CDR3 DNA: TGTGCCAGCTCAGGGGACAGGACCTATAATTCACCCCTCCACTTT.

This CDR3 is CASSLEGVPTDTQYF. The CDR3 bases are TGCGCCAGCAGCTTGGAAGGGGTCCCCACAGATACGCAGTATTTT. The chain uses TRBV5-1 and TRBJ2-3; TRBD1 is a possible D gene (5 bases). This CDR3 has 15 amino acids. The germline V and J ends were trimmed by 0 bases and 2 bases, with 10 bases remaining between them. The germline gives CDR1 SGHRS, CDR2 YFSETQ.

J is TRBJ2-2 and V is TRBV6-1, with D perhaps TRBD2 (6 bases). Trimming removed 6 bases at V and 1 base at J, with 9 bases between. CDR3 length: 14 residues. Germline assignment: CDR1 MNHNS and CDR2 SASEGT. The CDR3 coding sequence is TGTGCCAGCAGCAGAGCGGGGAACACCGGGGAGCTGTTTTTT. Protein: CASSRAGNTGELFF.

V is TRBV19 and J is TRBJ1-1; 8 bases map to TRBD1. CDR1 is LNHDA, CDR2 SQIVND, per germline (reference sequence). The trim removed 2 bases at V and 10 bases at J, leaving 9 bases unmatched. The CDR3 runs to 14 residues. The CDR3 spells CASSISGTGVLAFF. CDR3 bases: TGTGCCAGTAGTATATCGGGGACAGGCGTTCTAGCTTTCTTT.

The chain employs TRBV28 and TRBJ1-1; weak D call: TRBD1 (6 bases). CDR1 and CDR2 from the germline V gene are MDHEN and SYDVKM. The CDR3 covers 14 residues. V shed 7 bases and J shed 7 bases, with 19 bases lying between them. DNA of the CDR3: TGTGCCAGCACCACCGGGGGGCAGGGCCGTGAAGCTTTCTTT. Its translation is CASTTGGQGREAFF. Full variable domain (outside the CDR3, taken from reference TRBV28 and TRBJ1-1): DVKVTQSSRYLVKRTGEKVFLECVQDMDHENMFWYRQDPGLGLRLIYFSYDVKMKEKGDIPEGYSVSREKKERFSLILESASTNQTSMYLCASTTGGQGREAFFGQGTRLTVV.

The chain couples TRBV5-1 to TRBJ2-7, with a tentative D call TRBD2 (5 bases). CDR1 is SGHRS and CDR2 is YFSETQ in the germline V gene. V dropped 0 bases and J dropped 5 bases, with 12 bases sitting between them. CDR3 length: 14 residues. This chain's CDR3 is CASSLGLASHEQYF. The CDR3 bases are TGCGCCAGCAGCTTGGGGCTAGCATCCCACGAGCAGTACTTC. Variable domain in full (rest from reference TRBV5-1 and TRBJ2-7): KAGVTQTPRYLIKTRGQQVTLSCSPISGHRSVSWYQQTPGQGLQFLFEYFSETQRNKGNFPGRFSGRQFSNSRSEMNVSTLELGDSALYLCASSLGLASHEQYFGPGTRLTVT.

This clone was seen more than once but under ten times. The chain uses TRBV4-1 and TRBJ1-4; TRBD1 matches at 7 bases. The CDR3 extends over 15 amino acids. The V gene's germline CDR1 is MGHRA and CDR2 YSYEKL. The V gene end was trimmed by 6 bases and the J gene end by 6 bases; junction bases not matched to a gene: 10. CDR3 sequence: CASSSIRQGDEKLFF. The CDR3 DNA is TGCGCCAGCAGTTCAATTCGACAGGGAGATGAAAAACTGTTTTTT.

This chain connects TRBV5-1 to TRBJ2-1; TRBD1 matches at 7 bases. Germline V CDR1 and CDR2: SGHRS, YFSETQ. There are 15 residues in the CDR3. V shed 4 bases and J 5 bases; nucleotides not matched to a gene: 9. The CDR3 DNA reads TGCGCCAGCAGCGTTATCGGGACAGCTAACAATGAGCAGTTCTTC. The encoded protein is CASSVIGTANNEQFF.

This chain links TRBV5-8 with TRBJ2-1; the D is unclear. Germline V CDR1 and CDR2: SGHTS, YDEGEE. The CDR3 runs to 13 residues. Trimming left V 0 bases short and J 9 bases short, with 10 bases between. Here the CDR3 DNA reads TGTGCCAGCAGCTTGGGATCAGGAATTGAGCAGTTCTTC. Its protein product is CASSLGSGIEQFF. The full variable domain, rest sourced from reference TRBV5-8 and TRBJ2-1, is EAGVTQSPTHLIKTRGQQATLRCSPISGHTSVYWYQQALGLGLQFLLWYDEGEERNRGNFPPRFSGRQFPNYSSELNVNALELEDSALYLCASSLGSGIEQFFGPGTRLTVL.

As concerns this clone: Other DNA sequences in the same sample also yield this CDR3. The V gene is TRBV7-2, the J gene TRBJ1-2; the D gene is possibly TRBD1 (5 bases). The CDR3 is made up of 15 amino acids. In germline, CDR1 is SGHTA, CDR2 FQGNSA. Trimming removed 8 bases at V and 8 bases at J, with 24 bases between. In DNA, the CDR3 is TGTGCCAGCTCCACCGGGGCGGGGGTCCTCCCCGGCTACACCTTC. Encoded protein: CASSTGAGVLPGYTF.

V usage is TRBV11-3 and J usage is TRBJ2-7, with D unresolved. This CDR3 spans 13 amino acids. Trimming cost V 0 bases and J 2 bases, with 5 bases left between them. Germline-derived CDR1 and CDR2 are SGHNT and YENEEA. The CDR3 DNA sequence: TGTGCCAGCAGCTTAGATCCTACCTACGAGCAGTACTTC. Its translation: CASSLDPTYEQYF.

A few counts support this clone. This chain connects TRBV7-9 to TRBJ1-5; 8 nucleotides agree with TRBD1. Germline V CDR1 and CDR2: SEHNR, FQNEAQ (reference sequence). Unmatched junction bases numbered 13, after V lost 5 bases and J lost 4 bases. The CDR3 extends over 17 amino acids. As DNA, the CDR3 is TGTGCCAGCAGCCTCGACAGGGGAGGGGATATGAATCAGCCCCAGCATTTT. This codes for CASSLDRGGDMNQPQHF.

The chain uses TRBV10-2 and TRBJ2-5, with D hard to call. This CDR3 contains 16 residues. The V end was cut by 6 bases, the J end by 1 base, with 18 bases between. Germline V CDR1 and CDR2: WSHSY, SAAADI. The CDR3 here is CASSHWNRRSQETQYF. Here the CDR3 DNA reads TGCGCCAGCAGCCACTGGAACCGGCGGTCCCAAGAGACCCAGTACTTC.

The V call is TRBV6-1, the J call TRBJ2-7, with 9 bases identical to TRBD1. The CDR3 has 14 amino acids. Germline V lookup: CDR1 MNHNS, CDR2 SASEGT. Trimming removed 6 bases from V and 3 bases from J; junction bases left unmatched: 6. The CDR3 DNA sequence: TGTGCCAGCAGAACGGGACAGGGAATCTACGAGCAGTACTTC. Translating gives CASRTGQGIYEQYF.

The chain carries TRBV11-3 and TRBJ2-2; 11 bases line up with TRBD1. The CDR3 has 18 amino acids. Germline CDR1 is SGHNT and CDR2 is YENEEA. With V trimmed by 5 bases and J by 4 bases, 12 bases remained unmatched. Here the CDR3 reads CASSQEAPGTGGTGELFF. In DNA form, the CDR3 reads TGTGCCAGCAGCCAGGAAGCCCCCGGGACAGGGGGCACCGGGGAGCTGTTTTTT.

The V and J genes are TRBV5-6 and TRBJ2-2; D perhaps matches TRBD2 (6 bases). Per the germline V gene, CDR1 is SGHDT and CDR2 is YYEEEE. The CDR3 consists of 15 residues. The V end lost 0 bases, the J end lost 2 bases, and 8 bases lay between the germline ends. The CDR3 loop reads CASSLDGGNTGELFF. Here the CDR3 DNA reads TGTGCCAGCAGCTTGGACGGGGGTAACACCGGGGAGCTGTTTTTT.